The 25 T cell receptor delta chains in this list originate from one sample, sequenced in a study of Vδ1+ human thymocytes (dated by TCRdb to between 2017 and 2018). Results and caveats for the whole study, not just this receptor: Unlike the oligoclonal repertoires in peripheral blood, the thymic TRG and TRD repertoires appeared highly polyclonal, with Gaussian CDR3 length distributions.

The listed sequencing device is Illumina MiSeq. RNA extraction was performed with the RNeasy mini kit, and reverse transcription was done with Superscript III. CDR3 amplicons were produced by multiplex PCR using pooled V-gene forward primers and a constant-region reverse primer with Illumina adaptor overhangs. The public reads were reprocessed by TCRdb using CATT, and rows of matching DNA were later combined. The sample records tens of thousands of delta-chain clones, less than 20% of which are singletons. The ten top clones hold roughly 0.5% of the sample. No antigens are known for them. The material sequenced was Vdelta1+ gamma-delta thymocytes from the thymus. The cell subset or site label, as the study defines it: FACS-sorted CD3+ TCRalphabeta- TCRVdelta1+ TCRVdelta2- thymocytes. These receptors all come from a boy in the first two years of life who had congenital heart surgery.

The V and J genes are TRDV1 and TRDJ1; unclear D gene. The V end was cut by 3 bases, the J end by 0 bases, with 14 bases between. The CDR3 sequence is 16 residues long. Per germline, CDR1 TSWWSYY and CDR2 QGS. CDR3 residues: CALGDAGPPYTDKLIF. Written as DNA, the CDR3 is TGTGCTCTTGGGGATGCCGGGCCCCCTTACACCGATAAACTCATCTTT.

This clone has only a few counts. The chain recombines TRDV1 with TRDJ1, with 7 bases lining up with TRDD3. CDR3 length: 18 amino acids. With V trimmed by 5 bases and J by 0 bases, 15 bases remained unmatched. The germline V gene encodes CDR1 TSWWSYY and CDR2 QGS. CDR3 nucleotide sequence: TGTGCTCTTGGGCGCCACTACGGGGGGGATTCGTACACCGATAAACTCATCTTT. Its translation: CALGRHYGGDSYTDKLIF.

This chain links TRDV1 with TRDJ1, with 9 bases lining up with TRDD3. CDR3 length: 26 residues. J gave up 4 bases and V 7 bases, and 43 bases lay outside the gene matches. Germline CDR1 reads TSWWSYY; CDR2 reads QGS. This CDR3 reads CALVKTPRPVCCTGRAGGSLLDKLIF. For the CDR3, the DNA is TGTGCTCTTGTGAAAACACCCAGGCCAGTTTGTTGTACGGGCCGGGCTGGGGGATCGTTACTCGATAAACTCATCTTT.

This clone was recorded a few times. V gene TRDV1 combines with J gene TRDJ1, with 9 bases fitting TRDD3. V gave up 5 bases and J gave up 3 bases; unmatched junction bases: 16. The germline V gene has CDR1 TSWWSYY and CDR2 QGS. The CDR3 is made up of 18 amino acids. CDR3: CALGSIPTGDTGPDKLIF. The CDR3 DNA follows: TGTGCTCTTGGGTCGATTCCTACGGGGGATACTGGGCCCGATAAACTCATCTTT.

This clone has just a few counts. J is TRDJ2 and V is TRDV1; 7 nucleotides agree with TRDD3. Germline CDR1 reads TSWWSYY; CDR2 reads QGS. V trimming: 2 bases; J trimming: 5 bases; junction bases outside the gene matches: 20. The CDR3 length is 20 residues. CDR3 protein: CALGEESRTGEQPSTAQLFF. The CDR3 bases are TGTGCTCTTGGGGAAGAGTCCCGTACTGGGGAGCAACCCTCAACAGCACAACTCTTCTTT.

The J gene is TRDJ1, the V gene TRDV3, with 10 bases aligning to TRDD3. The CDR3 length is 18 residues. The germline V gene encodes CDR1 TVYSNPD and CDR2 GDNSRS (reference sequence). The J segment lost 1 base and the V segment lost 2 bases, leaving 16 bases of the junction unmatched. The CDR3 reads CAFQSRQWGILCTDKLIF. DNA of the CDR3: TGTGCCTTTCAGTCCCGGCAATGGGGGATACTTTGCACCGATAAACTCATCTTT.

Remarks on this clone: The junction and the germline gene differ at one end; a read error may be behind it. V gene TRDV1 combines with J gene TRDJ1; D tentatively fits TRDD2 or TRDD3 (6 bases each). Germline V gives CDR1 TSWWSYY, CDR2 QGS. The CDR3 contains 20 residues. The CDR3 here is CAPGDHAGSYRTLDTDKLIF. DNA for the CDR3: TGTGCTCCTGGGGACCACGCGGGATCCTACCGAACTCTGGACACCGATAAACTCATCTTT.

This clone was counted only a few times. This rearrangement joins TRDV1 to TRDJ1, with 11 bases matching TRDD3. With 5 bases clipped from V and 5 bases from J, the junction kept 19 bases outside the gene matches. Germline CDR1 TSWWSYY, CDR2 QGS. The length of the CDR3 is 19 residues. CDR3 sequence: CALGTTPSTYWGIADKLIF. The CDR3 DNA sequence: TGTGCTCTTGGGACTACTCCTTCGACTTACTGGGGGATAGCAGATAAACTCATCTTT.

The chain links TRDV1 to TRDJ1; 13 bases fit TRDD3. J was trimmed by 6 bases and V by 0 bases; bases with no gene match: 22. CDR1 TSWWSYY and CDR2 QGS come from the germline V gene. The CDR3 extends over 22 amino acids. The CDR3 protein is CALGELRSPIVNWGIRRNKLIF. The CDR3 coding sequence is TGTGCTCTTGGGGAACTACGGTCCCCCATAGTAAACTGGGGGATACGGCGTAATAAACTCATCTTT.

This clone was counted between two and nine times. The genes are TRDV1 and TRDJ1; D may be TRDD3 (9 bases). Germline assignment: CDR1 TSWWSYY and CDR2 QGS. V gave up 5 bases and J gave up 0 bases, with 34 bases separating them. The CDR3 length is 22 residues. The CDR3 coding sequence is TGTGCTCTTGGGACCCCGGAGGACCTTCCTAAGGGGATACGAGCGTACACCGATAAACTCATCTTT. Translating gives CALGTPEDLPKGIRAYTDKLIF.

The chain recombines TRDV1 with TRDJ1; TRDD3 agrees at 8 bases. The germline gives CDR1 TSWWSYY, CDR2 QGS. V was clipped by 4 bases and J by 0 bases; unmatched bases: 25. The CDR3 has 22 residues. This chain's CDR3 is CALGVRRPPDRGYPPYTDKLIF. DNA of the CDR3: TGTGCTCTTGGGGTTAGAAGGCCGCCCGACAGGGGATACCCCCCCTACACCGATAAACTCATCTTT.

This clone occurred a few times. This sequence joins TRAV29/DV5 and TRDJ1, with D tentatively TRDD3 (5 bases). The length of the CDR3 is 19 residues. Trimming left V 1 base short and J 2 bases short, with 27 bases between. The germline V gene has CDR1 NSMFDY and CDR2 ISSIKDK. The CDR3 DNA is TGTGCAGCAAGCTGGGGCCTCCCCCACCCGACCATAATGACCGATAAACTCATCTTT. The encoded protein is CAASWGLPHPTIMTDKLIF.

V is TRDV1 and J is TRDJ1, with D possibly TRDD3 on 6 matching bases. The CDR3 covers 21 residues. The V and J ends lost 0 bases and 0 bases respectively, with 26 bases between them. Germline V gene lookup returns CDR1 TSWWSYY and CDR2 QGS. CDR3 sequence: CALGELSRRWLGDTYTDKLIF. The CDR3 nucleotides are TGTGCTCTTGGGGAACTATCCCGTAGGTGGCTGGGAGATACGTACACCGATAAACTCATCTTT.

In this sample, this clone turned up a few times. V gene TRDV1 combines with J gene TRDJ2; 9 bases fit TRDD3. Germline V gene sequence: CDR1 TSWWSYY, CDR2 QGS. The CDR3 has 15 residues. J lost 2 bases, V lost 9 bases, and 7 bases had no gene match. In DNA, the CDR3 is TGTGCTCTGCGGGGGGGATACAAGTTGACAGCACAACTCTTCTTT. It is translated as CALRGGYKLTAQLFF.

There are a few counts of this clone. The chain combines TRDV1 with TRDJ1, with 10 positions matching TRDD3. The CDR3 sequence is 19 residues long. Germline V gene sequence: CDR1 TSWWSYY, CDR2 QGS. V lost 3 bases, J lost 9 bases, and 22 bases stayed unmatched. Written as DNA, the CDR3 is TGTGCTCTTGGGGACGAGGGACCTTCCTTGAACTGGGGGATTATGGAACTCATCTTT. This sequence encodes CALGDEGPSLNWGIMELIF.

This clone was observed a few times. The J gene is TRDJ1, the V gene TRDV1; 9 positions agree with TRDD3. CDR3 length equals 19 residues. Germline CDR1 is TSWWSYY and CDR2 is QGS. With V trimmed by 4 bases and J by 0 bases, 15 bases remained unmatched. The CDR3 region is CALGVLPSSGDTHTDKLIF. In DNA form, the CDR3 reads TGTGCTCTTGGGGTCCTTCCTTCCTCAGGGGATACGCACACCGATAAACTCATCTTT.

The sample holds a few counts of this clone. The rearrangement uses TRDV1 and TRDJ1; tentative D call: TRDD2 (6 bases). V lost 1 base to trimming and J lost 4 bases, with 13 bases between them. The germline V gene encodes CDR1 TSWWSYY and CDR2 QGS. This CDR3 comprises 15 residues. CDR3 sequence: CALGEHPTGFDKLIF. The DNA of the CDR3 is TGTGCTCTTGGGGAACATCCTACGGGATTCGATAAACTCATCTTT.

The chain recombines TRDV1 with TRDJ1, with 7 bases that match TRDD3. Trimming at V came to 2 bases and at J to 0 bases, leaving 12 bases not matched to a gene. Looked up from germline, CDR1 is TSWWSYY and CDR2 is QGS. CDR3 length: 18 amino acids. The CDR3 spells CALGEGPTLGGYTDKLIF. The CDR3 DNA is TGTGCTCTTGGGGAAGGACCTACGCTGGGGGGATACACCGATAAACTCATCTTT.

The J gene is TRDJ1, the V gene TRDV1; D possibly matches TRDD1 or TRDD3 (5 bases each). CDR1 TSWWSYY and CDR2 QGS come from the germline V gene. V lost 3 bases and J lost 7, with 33 bases in between. This CDR3 spans 20 amino acids. The CDR3 sequence is CALGESPAPLGQIRLVKLIF. The CDR3 DNA sequence: TGTGCTCTTGGGGAGAGTCCGGCCCCTCTAGGTCAAATACGGCTCGTTAAACTCATCTTT.

The genes are TRDV1 and TRDJ1; the match to TRDD3 covers 13 bases. The CDR3 runs to 21 residues. Germline assignment: CDR1 TSWWSYY and CDR2 QGS. V lost 9 bases to trimming and J lost 2 bases; unmatched junction nucleotides: 24. The CDR3 is CALKTSPSYLLGDTRTDKLIF. The CDR3 DNA is TGTGCTCTGAAAACTTCCCCCTCGTATTTACTGGGGGATACGAGGACCGATAAACTCATCTTT.

The genes are TRDV1 and TRDJ1; D is unresolved. Looked up from germline, CDR1 is TSWWSYY and CDR2 is QGS. The length of the CDR3 is 16 residues. Trimming pared 1 base from V and 7 bases from J, leaving 19 bases between. CDR3 DNA: TGTGCTCTTGGGGAACGACCGGTCCCCGGAAGGGGTAAACTCATCTTT. It specifies CALGERPVPGRGKLIF.

The V call is TRDV1, the J call TRDJ1; the D is unclear. The CDR3 has 20 residues. The germline gives CDR1 TSWWSYY, CDR2 QGS. Trimming left V 0 bases short and J 4 bases short, with 27 bases between. Here the CDR3 reads CALGELGPKRRRGGSDKLIF. CDR3 in DNA: TGTGCTCTTGGGGAACTAGGTCCCAAGCGACGCCGGGGTGGAAGCGATAAACTCATCTTT.

The rearrangement joins TRDV1 to TRDJ1, with 12 bases lining up with TRDD3. CDR1 TSWWSYY and CDR2 QGS come from the germline V gene. The CDR3 is 20 amino acids. After removal of 0 bases from V and 0 bases from J, the junction contained 11 bases not matched to a gene. The CDR3 DNA reads TGTGCTCTTGGGGAACTAGTCTGGGGGATACGCGGGAGGTACACCGATAAACTCATCTTT. Its protein product is CALGELVWGIRGRYTDKLIF.

The chain recombines TRDV1 with TRDJ1; 8 bases map to TRDD3. The CDR3 extends over 16 amino acids. The V gene's germline CDR1 is TSWWSYY and CDR2 QGS. V trimming: 5 bases; J trimming: 4 bases; junction bases outside the gene matches: 12. The CDR3 sequence is CALGSTDWGSHDKLIF. The CDR3 DNA reads TGTGCTCTTGGGTCGACTGACTGGGGGTCTCACGATAAACTCATCTTT.

This clone was picked up a small number of times. A much bigger clone sits one base away, suggesting this may be a read error. This chain uses TRAV29/DV5 with TRDJ1; the D gene is possibly TRDD3 (6 bases). CDR1 and CDR2 from the germline V gene are NSMFDY and ISSIKDK. The CDR3 loop spans 17 amino acids. This CDR3 is CAEIPYKGDLNTDKLIF. In DNA, the CDR3 is TGTGCCGAGATTCCCTACAAGGGGGACCTTAACACCGATAAACTCATCTTT.